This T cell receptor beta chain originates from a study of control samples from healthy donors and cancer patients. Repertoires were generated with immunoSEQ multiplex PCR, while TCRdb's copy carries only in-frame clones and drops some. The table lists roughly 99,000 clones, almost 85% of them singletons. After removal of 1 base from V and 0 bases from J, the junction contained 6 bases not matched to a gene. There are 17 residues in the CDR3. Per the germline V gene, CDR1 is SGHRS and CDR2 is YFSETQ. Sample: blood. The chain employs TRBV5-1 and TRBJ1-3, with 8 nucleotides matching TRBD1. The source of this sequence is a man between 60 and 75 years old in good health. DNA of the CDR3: TGCGCCAGCAGCTTGTCGACAGGGGCTTCCTCTGGAAACACCATATATTTT. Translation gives CASSLSTGASSGNTIYF.